This TCR beta chain is from a study of blood T cell repertoires in COVID-19. Study-level background: Both acute and convalescent COVID-19 samples were obtained from the United States, Italy and Spain.

In the study's own analysis: Amplified reference gene primers provided the basis for estimating nucleated cell counts. TCRdb keeps only in-frame clones here, not all; method: immunoSEQ multiplex PCR. That table is the source of V, J and clone size, and D and trimming were worked out from the DNA. In the table there are 130,000 to 150,000 clones, 80% to 90% of which are singletons. From germline, CDR1 is MNHNS and CDR2 SASEGT. With 1 base clipped from V and 1 base from J, the junction kept 0 bases outside the gene matches. This CDR3 contains 15 residues. This receptor was identified in a woman in her thirties or forties with acute or convalescent COVID-19. The chain is built from TRBV6-1 and TRBJ2-7; 11 bases fit TRBD1. The sequenced material came from peripheral blood. CDR3 protein: CASSEGDRGSYEQYF. In nucleotides, the CDR3 is TGTGCCAGCAGTGAAGGGGACAGGGGGTCCTACGAGCAGTACTTC.